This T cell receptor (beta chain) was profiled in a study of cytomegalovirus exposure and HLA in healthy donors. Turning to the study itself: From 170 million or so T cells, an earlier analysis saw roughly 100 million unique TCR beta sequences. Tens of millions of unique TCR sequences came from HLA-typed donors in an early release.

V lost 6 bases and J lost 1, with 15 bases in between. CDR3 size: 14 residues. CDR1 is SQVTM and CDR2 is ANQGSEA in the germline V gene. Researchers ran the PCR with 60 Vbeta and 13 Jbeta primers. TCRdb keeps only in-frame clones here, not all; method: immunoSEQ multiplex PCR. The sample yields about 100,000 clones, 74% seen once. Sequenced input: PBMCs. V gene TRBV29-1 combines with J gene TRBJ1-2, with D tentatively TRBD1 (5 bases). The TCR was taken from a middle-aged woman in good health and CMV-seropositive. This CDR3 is CSVFGGTNNYGYTF. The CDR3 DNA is TGCAGCGTCTTTGGAGGGACTAATAACTATGGCTACACCTTC.